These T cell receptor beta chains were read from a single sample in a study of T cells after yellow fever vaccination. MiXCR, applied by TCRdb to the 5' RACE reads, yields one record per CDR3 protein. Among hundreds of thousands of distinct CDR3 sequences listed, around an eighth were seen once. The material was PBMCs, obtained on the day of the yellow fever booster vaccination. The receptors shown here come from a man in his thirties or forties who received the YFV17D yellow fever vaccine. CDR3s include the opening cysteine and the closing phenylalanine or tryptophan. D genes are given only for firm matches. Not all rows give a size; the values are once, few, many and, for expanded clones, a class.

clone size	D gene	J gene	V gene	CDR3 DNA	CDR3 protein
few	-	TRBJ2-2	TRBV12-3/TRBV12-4	TGTGCCAGCAGTTTGGTTCATGTCCCCTCAACCGGGGAGCTGTTTTTT	CASSLVHVPSTGELFF
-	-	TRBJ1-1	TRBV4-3	TGCGCCAGCAGCCAAGATCGACATTTGAACACTGAAGCTTTCTTT	CASSQDRHLNTEAFF
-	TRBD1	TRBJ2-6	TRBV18	TGTGCCAGCTCACCAGGCGCAGGACAGGGCCCCTCTGGGGCCAACGTCCTGACTTTC	CASSPGAGQGPSGANVLTF
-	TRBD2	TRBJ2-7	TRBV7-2	TGTGCCAGCAATCGGCTAGCGGGCCCCTACGAGCAGTACTTC	CASNRLAGPYEQYF
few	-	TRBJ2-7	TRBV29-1	TGCAGCGTCCACAGGGGAGGCGAGCAGTACTTC	CSVHRGGEQYF
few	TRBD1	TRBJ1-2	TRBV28	TGTGCCAGCAACTCCGGGACAGCCATTTATGGCTACACCTTC	CASNSGTAIYGYTF
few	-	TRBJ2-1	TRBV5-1	TGCGCCAGCAGCTTACGGGACGGAGGGTCGAATGAGCAGTTCTTC	CASSLRDGGSNEQFF
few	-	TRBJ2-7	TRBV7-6	TGTGCCAGCAGCTTAAACCCGGGTGCCGCCTACGAGCAGTACTTC	CASSLNPGAAYEQYF
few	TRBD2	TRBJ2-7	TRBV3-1	TGTGCCAGCAGCCATTCCAGCGGGGGCAGGAACGAGCAGTACTTC	CASSHSSGGRNEQYF
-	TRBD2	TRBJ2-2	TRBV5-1	TGCGCCAGCAGCTTGGTTGTGACTAGCGGGACTACGAGCACCGGGGAGCTGTTTTTT	CASSLVVTSGTTSTGELFF
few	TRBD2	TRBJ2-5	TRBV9	TGTGCCAGCAGCGTCAGCGGGGTCCAAGAGACCCAGTACTTC	CASSVSGVQETQYF
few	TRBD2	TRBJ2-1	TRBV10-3	TGTGCCATCAGTGAGTCGGATGGCGGGAGGTTCGTCAATGAGCAGTTCTTC	CAISESDGGRFVNEQFF
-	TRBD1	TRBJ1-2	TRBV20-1	TGCAGTGCTCCCCTAGGGGGCGGCGGCTACACCTTC	CSAPLGGGGYTF
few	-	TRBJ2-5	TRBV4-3	TGCGCCAGCAGCCAAGACGTCAGGGAAGAGACCCAGTACTTC	CASSQDVREETQYF
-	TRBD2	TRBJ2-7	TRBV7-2	TGTGCCAGCAGCTTAAGGTACCCTAGCGGGAGCGGCGAGCAGTACTTC	CASSLRYPSGSGEQYF
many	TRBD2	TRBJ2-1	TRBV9	TGTGCCAGCAGCGCTAGCGGGAGGTCCGACTACAATGAGCAGTTCTTC	CASSASGRSDYNEQFF
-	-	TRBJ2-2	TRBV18	TGTGCCAGCTCAGCAGAGGGTACCGGGGAGCTGTTTTTT	CASSAEGTGELFF
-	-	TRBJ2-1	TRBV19	TGTGCCAGTAGTTACAGGGAGAGTCCCTACAATGAGCAGTTCTTC	CASSYRESPYNEQFF
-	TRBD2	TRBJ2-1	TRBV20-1	TGCAGTGCTAAGGGACTAGCGGGATACAATGAGCAGTTCTTC	CSAKGLAGYNEQFF
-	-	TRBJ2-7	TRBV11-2	TGTGCCAGCAGCTCCCGGGACCGAAAAGTCGAGCAGTACTTC	CASSSRDRKVEQYF
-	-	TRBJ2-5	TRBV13	TGTGCCAGCAGCCCGAGGGGGAGCCGGATGGAGGCCCAGTACTTC	CASSPRGSRMEAQYF
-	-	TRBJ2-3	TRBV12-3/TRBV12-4	TGTGCCAGCAGTTTCAACGGAGGGCCAGGTAGGGATTTTTTT	CASSFNGGPGRDFF
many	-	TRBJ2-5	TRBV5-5	TGTGCCAGCAGCCCGGACCCGTTTCTCGTTGAGACCCAGTACTTC	CASSPDPFLVETQYF
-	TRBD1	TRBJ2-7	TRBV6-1	TGTGCCAGCAGTACGGGACAGAGGTTCTACGAGCAGTACTTC	CASSTGQRFYEQYF
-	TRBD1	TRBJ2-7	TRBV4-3	TGCGCCAGCAGCCAAGTGGGACAGGGGGCGGGGGAGCAGTACTTC	CASSQVGQGAGEQYF
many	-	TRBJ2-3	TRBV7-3	TGTGCCAGCAGCGGGACGGACTTTAACACAGATACGCAGTATTTT	CASSGTDFNTDTQYF
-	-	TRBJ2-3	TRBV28	TGTGCCAGCAGTTTCTGGGGCAGGGATAGCACAGATACGCAGTATTTT	CASSFWGRDSTDTQYF
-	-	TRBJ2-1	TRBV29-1	TGCAGCGTTGAAGATCCTCTGGGCTTACTGCATGAGCAGTTCTTC	CSVEDPLGLLHEQFF
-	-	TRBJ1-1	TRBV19	TGTGCCAGTAGCCTCGGGGAGTACACTGAAGCTTTCTTT	CASSLGEYTEAFF
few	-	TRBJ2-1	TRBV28	TGTGCCAGCATGGCGACGGGCCTATACAATGAGCAGTTCTTC	CASMATGLYNEQFF
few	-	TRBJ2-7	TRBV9	TGTGCCAGCAGCGTGAGTGAGTTGACCGAGCAGTACTTC	CASSVSELTEQYF
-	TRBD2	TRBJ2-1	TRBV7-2	TGTGCCAGCAGCTTACATGGGACTAGCGGGAATAAGGGTGAGCAGTTCTTC	CASSLHGTSGNKGEQFF
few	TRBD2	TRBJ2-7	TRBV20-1	TGCAGTGCCGCGGAGGGACTAGCGGGAACGCCCCTCTCGGGACCCTACGAGCAGTACTTC	CSAAEGLAGTPLSGPYEQYF
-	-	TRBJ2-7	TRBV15	TGTGCCACCAGCAGGTTCGGGGGAGGCAACGAGCAGTACTTC	CATSRFGGGNEQYF
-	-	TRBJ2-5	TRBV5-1	TGCGCCAGCAGCCCGGGGTGGGGGCGGCTACTATCCGAAGAGACCCAGTACTTC	CASSPGWGRLLSEETQYF
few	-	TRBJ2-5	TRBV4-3	TGCGCCAGCAGCCAAGAGAAGGACAGCCCAAGAGGGTCCCAGTACTTC	CASSQEKDSPRGSQYF
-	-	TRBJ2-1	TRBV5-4	TGTGCCAGCAGCCCTCTCGCCGGGAGAACGAATGAGCAGTTCTTC	CASSPLAGRTNEQFF
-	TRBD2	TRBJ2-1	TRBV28	TGTGCCAGCAGGGTCCGACTAGCCGAGACTAACAATGAGCAGTTCTTC	CASRVRLAETNNEQFF
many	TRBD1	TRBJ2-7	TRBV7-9	TGTGCCAGCAGCCTAGACAGGGGTGCCTACGAGCAGTACTTC	CASSLDRGAYEQYF
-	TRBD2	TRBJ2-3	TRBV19	TGCGCTAGCGGGAGTGGTCTCCCTAGCACAGATACGCAGTATTTT	CASGSGLPSTDTQYF
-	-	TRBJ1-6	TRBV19	TGTGCCAGTAGTATAGAGGTCTACTCTCGGTCACCCCTCCACTTT	CASSIEVYSRSPLHF
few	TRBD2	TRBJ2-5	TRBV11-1	TGTGCCAGCAGCTTAGAGCGGACTAGCGGGAGTTGGGAGACCCAGTACTTC	CASSLERTSGSWETQYF
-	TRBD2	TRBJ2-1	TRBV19	TGTGCCAGTAGTATCATTAATCGGGTAGCGGGCCATCGGGAGCAGTTCTTC	CASSIINRVAGHREQFF
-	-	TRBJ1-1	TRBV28	TGTGCCAGCAGTGACGGTGAAGCTTTCTTT	CASSDGEAFF
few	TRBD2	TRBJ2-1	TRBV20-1	TGCAGTGCTTCCGACCGGCTAGCGGGATTGGGGCAGTTCTTC	CSASDRLAGLGQFF
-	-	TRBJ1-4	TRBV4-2	TGTGCCAGCAGCCGGAGGGACAATCTGGAAAAACTGATTTTT	CASSRRDNLEKLIF
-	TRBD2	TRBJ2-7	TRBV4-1	TGCGCCAGCAGCCAACTTTGGTTATGGACTAGCGGGAGTGTATCCTCCTACGAGCAGTACTTC	CASSQLWLWTSGSVSSYEQYF
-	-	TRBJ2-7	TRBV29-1	TGCAGCGTTAAGGACAGTGGTGAGCAGTACTTC	CSVKDSGEQYF
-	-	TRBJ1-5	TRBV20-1	TGCAGTGCCTCCTACGGCGAAAGTCAGCCCCAGCATTTT	CSASYGESQPQHF
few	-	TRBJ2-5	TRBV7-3	TGTGCCAGCAGCTTAATCGAGGGGGTCAATTCAGAGACCCAGTACTTC	CASSLIEGVNSETQYF
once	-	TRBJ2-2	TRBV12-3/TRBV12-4	TGTGCCAGCAGACAGGGACAGAACACCGGGGAGCTGTTTTTT	CASRQGQNTGELFF
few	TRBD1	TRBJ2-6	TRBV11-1	TGTGCCAGCAGCCGACAGGGACCGAGATCCCTCTCTGGGGCCAACGTCCTGACTTTC	CASSRQGPRSLSGANVLTF
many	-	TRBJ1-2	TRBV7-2	TGTGCCAGCAGCTCTTACTATGGCTACACCTTC	CASSSYYGYTF